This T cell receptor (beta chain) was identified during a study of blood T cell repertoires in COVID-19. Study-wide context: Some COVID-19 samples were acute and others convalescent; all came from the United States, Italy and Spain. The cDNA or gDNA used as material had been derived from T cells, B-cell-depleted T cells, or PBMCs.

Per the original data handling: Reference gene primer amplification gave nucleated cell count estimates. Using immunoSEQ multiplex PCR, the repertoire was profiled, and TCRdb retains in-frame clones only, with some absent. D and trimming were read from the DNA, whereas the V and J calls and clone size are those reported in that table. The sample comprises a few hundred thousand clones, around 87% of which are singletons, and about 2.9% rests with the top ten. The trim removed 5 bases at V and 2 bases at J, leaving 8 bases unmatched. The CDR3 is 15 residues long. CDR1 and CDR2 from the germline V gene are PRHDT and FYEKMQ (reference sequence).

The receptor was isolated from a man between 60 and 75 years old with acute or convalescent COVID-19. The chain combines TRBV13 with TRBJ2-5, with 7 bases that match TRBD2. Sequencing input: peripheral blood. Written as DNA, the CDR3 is TGTGCCAGCAGCGCGCGACTAGCCATACAAGAGACCCAGTACTTC. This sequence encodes CASSARLAIQETQYF. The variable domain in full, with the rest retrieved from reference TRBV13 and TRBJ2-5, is AAGVIQSPRHLIKEKRETATLKCYPIPRHDTVYWYQQGPGQDPQFLISFYEKMQSDKGSIPDRFSAQQFSDYHSELNMSSLELGDSALYFCASSARLAIQETQYFGPGTRLLVL.